The T cell receptor (beta chain) described here comes from a study of cytomegalovirus exposure and HLA in healthy donors. Study observations and caveats: Later analysis placed DRB1 highest and HLA-C lowest in TCR association rates, which differed by HLA locus. Usually a TCR sequence was rare, but some public TCRs were found in many donors.

The CDR3 length is 16 residues. V gave up 3 bases and J gave up 2 bases; unmatched junction bases: 5. Germline V gives CDR1 MDHEN, CDR2 SYDVKM. To note about this clone: The antigen remains unidentified.

The PCR used 60 Vbeta and 13 Jbeta primers. Sequenced by immunoSEQ multiplex PCR; TCRdb stores in-frame clones only, minus some. This table has about 180,000 clones, around 83% appearing once. The sequence derives from a girl aged 2 to 10 in good health and CMV-seropositive. This sequence joins TRBV28 and TRBJ2-3; TRBD2 matches 10 bases. The material sequenced was PBMCs. The CDR3 bases are TGTGCCAGCAGTTTCGCTAGCGGGAGTCCCACAGATACGCAGTATTTT. This gives the protein CASSFASGSPTDTQYF.